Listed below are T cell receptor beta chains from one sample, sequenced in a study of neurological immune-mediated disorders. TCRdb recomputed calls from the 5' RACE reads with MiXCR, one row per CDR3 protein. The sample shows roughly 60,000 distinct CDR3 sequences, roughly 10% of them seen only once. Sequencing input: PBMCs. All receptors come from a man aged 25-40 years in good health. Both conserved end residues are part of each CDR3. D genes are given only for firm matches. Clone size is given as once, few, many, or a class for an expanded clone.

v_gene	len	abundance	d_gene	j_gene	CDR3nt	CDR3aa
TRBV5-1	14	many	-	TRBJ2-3	TGCGCCAGCAGCGGATTGAGTCAGGCAGATACGCAGTATTTT	CASSGLSQADTQYF
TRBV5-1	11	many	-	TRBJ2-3	TGCGCCAGCAGCTTCACAGATACGCAGTATTTT	CASSFTDTQYF
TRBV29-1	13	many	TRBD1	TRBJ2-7	TGCAGCGTCCGGACAGGGAGAACCTACGAGCAGTACTTC	CSVRTGRTYEQYF
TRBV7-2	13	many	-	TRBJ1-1	TGTGCCAGCAGCTTAGTAGGCAACACTGAAGCTTTCTTT	CASSLVGNTEAFF
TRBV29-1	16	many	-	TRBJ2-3	TGCAGCGTTGCGGGGGACTTCTCAAAAAGCACAGATACGCAGTATTTT	CSVAGDFSKSTDTQYF
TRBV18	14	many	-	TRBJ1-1	TGTGCCAGCTCACCAAACTTAGGGGACACTGAAGCTTTCTTT	CASSPNLGDTEAFF
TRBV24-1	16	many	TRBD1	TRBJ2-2	TGTGCCACCAGTGACGTCAGGGGGCTGAGGACCGGGGAGCTGTTTTTT	CATSDVRGLRTGELFF
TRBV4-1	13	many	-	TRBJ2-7	TGCGCCAGCAGCCAAGCCGGTTACTACGAGCAGTACTTC	CASSQAGYYEQYF
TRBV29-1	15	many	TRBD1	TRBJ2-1	TGCAGCGTTGCTAGGACAGGGGTGATTTACAATGAGCAGTTCTTC	CSVARTGVIYNEQFF
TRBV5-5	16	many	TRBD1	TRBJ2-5	TGTGCCAGCAGCTCTAGGACAGGGAGGTACCAAGAGACCCAGTACTTC	CASSSRTGRYQETQYF